This T cell receptor (beta chain) was identified in a study of blood T cell repertoires in COVID-19. About the research overall: Italy, Spain and the United States were the sources of the convalescent and acute COVID-19 samples. PBMCs, B-cell-depleted T cells, or T cells were the source of the cDNA or gDNA that made up the material.

J gave up 8 bases and V 2 bases, and 8 bases lay outside the gene matches. Germline loops: CDR1 SGHRS, CDR2 YFSETQ. This CDR3 region has 15 residues. Study processing details: Quantification of nucleated cells was approximated via reference gene primer amplification. Sequencing was performed with immunoSEQ multiplex PCR; in TCRdb, only in-frame clones are kept and a portion is missing. The V and J calls and clone size were taken over from that table, and D and trimming were inferred from the DNA. Among 130,000 or so clones listed, 84% were seen once. The sample consisted of peripheral blood. This clonotype was sampled from a man in his sixties with acute or convalescent COVID-19. This chain connects TRBV5-1 to TRBJ1-4; 8 bases are a match to TRBD1. The CDR3 sequence is CASSLGVQGGEKLFF. In DNA, the CDR3 is TGCGCCAGCAGCTTAGGAGTACAGGGGGGAGAAAAACTGTTTTTT.